This is a list of T cell receptor beta chains from one sample in a study of cytomegalovirus exposure and HLA in healthy donors. Sequenced by immunoSEQ multiplex PCR; TCRdb stores in-frame clones only, minus some. There are roughly 100,000 clones in the sample; approximately 72% occur only once, and over 2% lies in the top ten. The sample was PBMCs. All receptors come from a man aged 25 to 40 in good health and CMV-seronegative. Both conserved end residues are part of each CDR3. A D gene is named only where the DNA matches it firmly. Some rows have no size entry. The others give once, few or many, or a class for an expanded clone.

size | D | J | V | CDR3 | DNA
- | TRBD1 | TRBJ2-5 | TRBV28 | CASSLLGQGVETQYF | TGTGCCAGCAGTCTTCTGGGACAGGGGGTGGAGACCCAGTACTTC
- | - | TRBJ1-1 | TRBV18 | CASSPGTNTEAFF | TGTGCCAGCAGTCCGGGAACGAACACTGAAGCTTTCTTT
- | TRBD2 | TRBJ2-3 | TRBV13 | CASSLGLAGGTGNTQYF | TGTGCCAGCAGCTTGGGTCTAGCGGGGGGCACAGGCAATACGCAGTATTTT
- | - | TRBJ2-5 | TRBV7-2 | CASSSDYGETQYF | TGTGCCAGCAGCTCCGACTACGGGGAGACCCAGTACTTC
- | - | TRBJ2-5 | TRBV7-8 | CASSLRSETQYF | TGTGCCAGCAGCTTACGGTCCGAGACCCAGTACTTC
- | - | TRBJ1-3 | TRBV28 | CASGTGGSGNTIYF | TGTGCCAGCGGGACGGGAGGCTCTGGAAACACCATATATTTT
- | - | TRBJ2-7 | TRBV5-8 | CASSLRGRAEEQYF | TGTGCCAGCAGCCTAAGGGGGAGGGCCGAAGAGCAGTACTTC
- | TRBD1 | TRBJ1-2 | TRBV2 | CASRLQGAVANYGYTF | TGTGCCAGCAGGCTACAGGGGGCCGTTGCTAACTATGGCTACACCTTC
few | TRBD2 | TRBJ2-7 | TRBV29-1 | CSVEDRSGSGYEQYF | TGCAGCGTTGAAGATCGAAGCGGGAGTGGCTACGAGCAGTACTTC
- | TRBD1 | TRBJ1-4 | TRBV18 | CASSRLTGRDEKLFF | TGTGCCAGCTCGCGACTGACAGGGCGAGACGAAAAACTGTTTTTT
- | TRBD1 | TRBJ1-6 | TRBV25-1 | CATQGQYNSPLHF | TGTGCCACCCAGGGACAGTATAATTCACCCCTCCACTTT
- | - | TRBJ1-2 | TRBV29-1 | CSGALAARDGYTF | TGCAGCGGTGCATTGGCCGCCCGGGATGGCTACACCTTC
few | - | TRBJ1-4 | TRBV13 | CASSFSQGATNEKLFF | TGTGCCAGCAGCTTTAGTCAAGGGGCAACTAATGAAAAACTGTTTTTT
- | - | TRBJ1-5 | TRBV5-1 | CASSLNTGPNQPQHF | TGCGCCAGCAGCTTGAATACAGGGCCAAATCAGCCCCAGCATTTT
- | - | TRBJ2-2 | TRBV7-6 | CASSPYQSELFF | TGTGCCAGCAGCCCCTATCAATCGGAGCTGTTTTTT
- | TRBD1 | TRBJ1-1 | TRBV19 | CASTTGTARDLNTEAFF | TGTGCCAGCACCACGGGGACAGCCCGCGACTTGAACACTGAAGCTTTCTTT
- | TRBD1 | TRBJ1-4 | TRBV19 | CASSIQYWTGATNEKLFF | TGTGCCAGTAGTATACAATACTGGACAGGGGCAACTAATGAAAAACTGTTTTTT
- | - | TRBJ1-1 | TRBV6-5 | CASSYRQAWEAFF | TGTGCCAGCAGTTACAGACAGGCGTGGGAGGCTTTCTTT
- | TRBD1 | TRBJ1-2 | TRBV12-5 | CASGTGTAIFYGYTF | TGTGCTAGTGGAACTGGGACAGCGATTTTCTATGGCTACACCTTC
- | TRBD1 | TRBJ2-2 | TRBV6-1 | CASSDTGTGGAGELFF | TGTGCCAGCAGTGATACCGGGACAGGGGGAGCCGGGGAGCTGTTTTTT
- | - | TRBJ2-3 | TRBV5-1 | CASSWGQSTDTQYF | TGCGCCAGCAGCTGGGGACAAAGCACAGATACGCAGTATTTT
- | TRBD1 | TRBJ1-2 | TRBV6-5 | CASSYSTGAGYTF | TGTGCCAGCAGTTACTCGACAGGGGCTGGCTACACCTTC
- | - | TRBJ2-1 | TRBV7-9 | CASSYPRGNRNEQFF | TGTGCCAGCAGCTACCCCAGGGGCAATCGGAATGAGCAGTTCTTC
few | - | TRBJ2-7 | TRBV4-3 | CASRSKTGEQYF | TGCGCCAGCAGGTCGAAAACCGGCGAGCAGTACTTC
few | - | TRBJ1-1 | TRBV9 | CASSVANGEAFF | TGTGCCAGCAGCGTAGCAAACGGTGAAGCTTTCTTT
- | - | TRBJ2-3 | TRBV5-4 | CASSRLGGDTQYF | TGTGCCAGCAGCCGATTAGGGGGAGATACGCAGTATTTT
once | TRBD1 | TRBJ1-3 | TRBV7-9 | CASSSTQGAGNTIYF | TGTGCCAGCAGCTCAACGCAGGGGGCTGGAAACACCATATATTTT
- | - | TRBJ1-5 | TRBV7-6 | CASSSSPGALNQPQHF | TGTGCCAGCAGCTCTTCGCCAGGGGCCCTCAATCAGCCCCAGCATTTT
- | TRBD2 | TRBJ2-2 | TRBV9 | CASSHPKASGVNTGELFF | TGTGCCAGCAGCCACCCTAAGGCTAGCGGAGTAAACACCGGGGAGCTGTTTTTT
- | TRBD1 | TRBJ2-1 | TRBV18 | CASSTAGQAYNEQFF | TGTGCCAGCTCGACGGCGGGACAGGCGTACAATGAGCAGTTCTTC
- | - | TRBJ1-4 | TRBV7-9 | CASSLGRTTNEKLFF | TGTGCCAGCAGCTTAGGGAGGACAACTAATGAAAAACTGTTTTTT
once | - | TRBJ2-3 | TRBV6-6 | CASSYRETDTQYF | TGTGCCAGCAGTTACAGGGAGACAGATACGCAGTATTTT
few | - | TRBJ2-7 | TRBV14 | CASSQKPVHYEQYF | TGTGCCAGCAGCCAGAAGCCGGTGCACTACGAGCAGTACTTC
few | TRBD2 | TRBJ2-3 | TRBV2 | CASSPGLESTDTQYF | TGTGCCAGCAGTCCCGGACTAGAAAGCACAGATACGCAGTATTTT
- | TRBD2 | TRBJ2-3 | TRBV28 | CASSFWGGGTDTQYF | TGTGCCAGCAGTTTTTGGGGGGGTGGCACAGATACGCAGTATTTT
- | TRBD1 | TRBJ1-2 | TRBV27 | CASAGGYGYTF | TGTGCCAGCGCAGGGGGTTATGGCTACACCTTC
- | - | TRBJ1-2 | TRBV5-4 | CASSPRLNYGYTF | TGTGCCAGCAGCCCCAGGCTTAACTATGGCTACACCTTC
- | TRBD1 | TRBJ1-1 | TRBV5-4 | CASSRDRQSEAFF | TGTGCCAGCAGCCGGGACAGGCAATCCGAAGCTTTCTTT
few | TRBD2 | TRBJ2-7 | TRBV19 | CASSLAGDYEQYF | TGTGCCAGTAGTCTAGCGGGGGACTACGAGCAGTACTTC
- | TRBD1 | TRBJ2-7 | TRBV29-1 | CSVYPGTGEGQYF | TGCAGCGTCTACCCCGGGACAGGGGAGGGCCAGTACTTC
few | TRBD1 | TRBJ1-5 | TRBV5-6 | CASSSGQVAQPQHF | TGTGCCAGCAGCTCAGGACAGGTCGCTCAGCCCCAGCATTTT
- | - | TRBJ1-1 | TRBV6-1 | CASSENWDLNTEAFF | TGTGCCAGCAGTGAAAACTGGGACTTGAACACTGAAGCTTTCTTT
- | - | TRBJ2-5 | TRBV7-6 | CASSLASRGQETQYF | TGTGCCAGCAGCTTAGCCAGCAGGGGCCAAGAGACCCAGTACTTC
- | - | TRBJ1-4 | TRBV6-6 | CASTHTNEKLFF | TGTGCCAGCACCCACACGAATGAAAAACTGTTTTTT
- | TRBD1 | TRBJ2-7 | TRBV29-1 | CSVAQGASEQYF | TGCAGCGTTGCTCAGGGGGCGAGTGAGCAGTACTTC
- | - | TRBJ2-7 | TRBV11-2 | CASSPAYEQYF | TGTGCCAGCAGCCCCGCCTACGAGCAGTACTTC